The sequence of this TCR beta chain was determined in a study of blood T cell repertoires in COVID-19. At the level of the study: Collection of acute and convalescent COVID-19 samples took place in the United States, Italy and Spain. Sources were T cells, B-cell-depleted T cells, or PBMCs; the material itself was cDNA or gDNA.

Authors' processing steps: Counts of nucleated cells, estimated from reference gene primer amplification, were obtained. Sequencing was performed with immunoSEQ multiplex PCR; in TCRdb, only in-frame clones are kept and a portion is missing. V and J calls and clone size are as listed in that table; D and trimming were resolved from the DNA. In the table there are around 58,000 clones, 88% of which are singletons. Unmatched junction bases numbered 15, after V lost 5 bases and J lost 0 bases. Germline CDR1 reads SNHLY; CDR2 reads FYNNEI. CDR3 length: 18 amino acids. Cohort 3 recovery required two negative PCRs, clearance, or symptom resolution.

Sequencing was done on a sample of PBMCs or T cells enriched from blood (not recorded which). This receptor was identified in a woman in her thirties or forties who had recovered from COVID-19. The V and J genes are TRBV2 and TRBJ1-2, with 7 bases matching TRBD1. The DNA of the CDR3 is TGTGCCAGCAGTCCCCGGACAGGACGAGTGGGTACTAACTATGGCTACACCTTC. It encodes CASSPRTGRVGTNYGYTF.